Listed here is a single T cell receptor beta chain. Its antigen is unidentified. This table comes from immunoSEQ multiplex PCR, and its TCRdb copy is limited to in-frame clones, with some not included. The sample yields more than 3,500 clones, roughly 87% seen once. These data come from a study of STAT3 mutations in large granular lymphocyte leukemia. Study-wide results and caveats: Every T-cell large granular lymphocyte leukemia patient had at least one immunodominant TCR beta clonotype.

This CDR3 has 13 amino acids. CDR1 and CDR2 (germline): SGHRS, YFSETQ. V was shortened by 5 bases and J by 6 bases, with 14 bases between the two germline ends. This chain connects TRBV5-1 to TRBJ1-2, with a weak D call TRBD1 (5 bases). The source is a boy aged 5-17 years with T-cell large granular lymphocyte leukemia. Some clones in this sample may be carry-over from other donors' samples. Sequences were obtained from peripheral blood mononuclear cells. In nucleotides, the CDR3 is TGCGCCAGCAGTCCGGGACCGCCGAATGGCTACACCTTC. Residues: CASSPGPPNGYTF.